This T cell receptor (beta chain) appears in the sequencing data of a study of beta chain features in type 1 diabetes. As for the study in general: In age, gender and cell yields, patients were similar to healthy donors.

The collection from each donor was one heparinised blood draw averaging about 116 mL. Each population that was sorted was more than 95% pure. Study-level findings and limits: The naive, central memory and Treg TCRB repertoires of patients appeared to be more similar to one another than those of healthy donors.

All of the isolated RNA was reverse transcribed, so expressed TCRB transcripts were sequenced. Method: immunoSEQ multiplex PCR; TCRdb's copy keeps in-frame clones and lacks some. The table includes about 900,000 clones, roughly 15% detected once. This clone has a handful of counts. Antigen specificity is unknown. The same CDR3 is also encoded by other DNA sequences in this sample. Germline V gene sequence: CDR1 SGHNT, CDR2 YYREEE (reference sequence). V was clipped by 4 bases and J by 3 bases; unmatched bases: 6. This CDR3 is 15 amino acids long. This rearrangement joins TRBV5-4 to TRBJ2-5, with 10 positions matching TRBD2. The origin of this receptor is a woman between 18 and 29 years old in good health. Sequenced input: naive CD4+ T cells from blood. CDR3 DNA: TGTGCCAGCAGCCGGCGGCTAGCGGGAGAAGAGACCCAGTACTTC. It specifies CASSRRLAGEETQYF.